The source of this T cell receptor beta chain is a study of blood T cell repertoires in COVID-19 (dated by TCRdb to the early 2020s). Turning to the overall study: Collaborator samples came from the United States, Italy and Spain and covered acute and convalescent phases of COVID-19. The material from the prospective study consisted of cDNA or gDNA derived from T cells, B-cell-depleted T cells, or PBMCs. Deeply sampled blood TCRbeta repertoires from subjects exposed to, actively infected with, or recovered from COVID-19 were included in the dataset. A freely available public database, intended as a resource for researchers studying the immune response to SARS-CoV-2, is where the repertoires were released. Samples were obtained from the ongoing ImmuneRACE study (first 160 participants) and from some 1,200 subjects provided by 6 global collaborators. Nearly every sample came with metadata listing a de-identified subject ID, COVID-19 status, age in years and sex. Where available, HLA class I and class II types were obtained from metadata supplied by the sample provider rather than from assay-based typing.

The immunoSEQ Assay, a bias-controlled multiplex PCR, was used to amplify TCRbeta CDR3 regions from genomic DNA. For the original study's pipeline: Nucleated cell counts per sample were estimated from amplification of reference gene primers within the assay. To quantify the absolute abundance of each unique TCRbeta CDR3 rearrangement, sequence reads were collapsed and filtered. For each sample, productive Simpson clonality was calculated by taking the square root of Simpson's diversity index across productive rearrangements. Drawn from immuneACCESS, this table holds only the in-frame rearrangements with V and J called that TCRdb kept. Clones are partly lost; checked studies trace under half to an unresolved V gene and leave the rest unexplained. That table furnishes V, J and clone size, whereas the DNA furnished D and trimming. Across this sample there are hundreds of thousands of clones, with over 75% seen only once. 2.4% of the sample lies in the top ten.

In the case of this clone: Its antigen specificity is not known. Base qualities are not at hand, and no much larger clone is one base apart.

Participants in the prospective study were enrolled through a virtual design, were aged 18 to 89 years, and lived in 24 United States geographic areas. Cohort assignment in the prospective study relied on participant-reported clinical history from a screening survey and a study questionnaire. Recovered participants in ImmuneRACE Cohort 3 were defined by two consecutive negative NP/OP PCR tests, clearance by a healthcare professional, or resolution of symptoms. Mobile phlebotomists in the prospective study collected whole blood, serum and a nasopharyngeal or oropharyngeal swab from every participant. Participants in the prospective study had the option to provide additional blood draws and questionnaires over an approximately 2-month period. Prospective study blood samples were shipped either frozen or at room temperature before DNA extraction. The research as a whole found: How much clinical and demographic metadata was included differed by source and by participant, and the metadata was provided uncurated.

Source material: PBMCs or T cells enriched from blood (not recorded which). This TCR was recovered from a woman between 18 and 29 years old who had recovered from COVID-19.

The sequence in DNA is TGTGCCAGCAGCCCAATGACAGCGGGGGCTCTAGGGAAAACAGATACGCAGTATTTT. Its protein product is CASSPMTAGALGKTDTQYF. In this chain, TRBV3-1 (or the pseudogene TRBV3-2) is recombined with TRBJ2-3; 8 of the junction bases match TRBD2. The CDR3 has 19 amino acids, counting the end cysteine and phenylalanine. The kept DNA is CDR3 alone, 57 bases in frame from the first base. Per the germline V gene (reference sequence), LGHDT is the CDR1 and YNNKEL is the CDR2. V is pruned by 4 bases and J by 3 bases, leaving 18 bases of the junction without a gene match.